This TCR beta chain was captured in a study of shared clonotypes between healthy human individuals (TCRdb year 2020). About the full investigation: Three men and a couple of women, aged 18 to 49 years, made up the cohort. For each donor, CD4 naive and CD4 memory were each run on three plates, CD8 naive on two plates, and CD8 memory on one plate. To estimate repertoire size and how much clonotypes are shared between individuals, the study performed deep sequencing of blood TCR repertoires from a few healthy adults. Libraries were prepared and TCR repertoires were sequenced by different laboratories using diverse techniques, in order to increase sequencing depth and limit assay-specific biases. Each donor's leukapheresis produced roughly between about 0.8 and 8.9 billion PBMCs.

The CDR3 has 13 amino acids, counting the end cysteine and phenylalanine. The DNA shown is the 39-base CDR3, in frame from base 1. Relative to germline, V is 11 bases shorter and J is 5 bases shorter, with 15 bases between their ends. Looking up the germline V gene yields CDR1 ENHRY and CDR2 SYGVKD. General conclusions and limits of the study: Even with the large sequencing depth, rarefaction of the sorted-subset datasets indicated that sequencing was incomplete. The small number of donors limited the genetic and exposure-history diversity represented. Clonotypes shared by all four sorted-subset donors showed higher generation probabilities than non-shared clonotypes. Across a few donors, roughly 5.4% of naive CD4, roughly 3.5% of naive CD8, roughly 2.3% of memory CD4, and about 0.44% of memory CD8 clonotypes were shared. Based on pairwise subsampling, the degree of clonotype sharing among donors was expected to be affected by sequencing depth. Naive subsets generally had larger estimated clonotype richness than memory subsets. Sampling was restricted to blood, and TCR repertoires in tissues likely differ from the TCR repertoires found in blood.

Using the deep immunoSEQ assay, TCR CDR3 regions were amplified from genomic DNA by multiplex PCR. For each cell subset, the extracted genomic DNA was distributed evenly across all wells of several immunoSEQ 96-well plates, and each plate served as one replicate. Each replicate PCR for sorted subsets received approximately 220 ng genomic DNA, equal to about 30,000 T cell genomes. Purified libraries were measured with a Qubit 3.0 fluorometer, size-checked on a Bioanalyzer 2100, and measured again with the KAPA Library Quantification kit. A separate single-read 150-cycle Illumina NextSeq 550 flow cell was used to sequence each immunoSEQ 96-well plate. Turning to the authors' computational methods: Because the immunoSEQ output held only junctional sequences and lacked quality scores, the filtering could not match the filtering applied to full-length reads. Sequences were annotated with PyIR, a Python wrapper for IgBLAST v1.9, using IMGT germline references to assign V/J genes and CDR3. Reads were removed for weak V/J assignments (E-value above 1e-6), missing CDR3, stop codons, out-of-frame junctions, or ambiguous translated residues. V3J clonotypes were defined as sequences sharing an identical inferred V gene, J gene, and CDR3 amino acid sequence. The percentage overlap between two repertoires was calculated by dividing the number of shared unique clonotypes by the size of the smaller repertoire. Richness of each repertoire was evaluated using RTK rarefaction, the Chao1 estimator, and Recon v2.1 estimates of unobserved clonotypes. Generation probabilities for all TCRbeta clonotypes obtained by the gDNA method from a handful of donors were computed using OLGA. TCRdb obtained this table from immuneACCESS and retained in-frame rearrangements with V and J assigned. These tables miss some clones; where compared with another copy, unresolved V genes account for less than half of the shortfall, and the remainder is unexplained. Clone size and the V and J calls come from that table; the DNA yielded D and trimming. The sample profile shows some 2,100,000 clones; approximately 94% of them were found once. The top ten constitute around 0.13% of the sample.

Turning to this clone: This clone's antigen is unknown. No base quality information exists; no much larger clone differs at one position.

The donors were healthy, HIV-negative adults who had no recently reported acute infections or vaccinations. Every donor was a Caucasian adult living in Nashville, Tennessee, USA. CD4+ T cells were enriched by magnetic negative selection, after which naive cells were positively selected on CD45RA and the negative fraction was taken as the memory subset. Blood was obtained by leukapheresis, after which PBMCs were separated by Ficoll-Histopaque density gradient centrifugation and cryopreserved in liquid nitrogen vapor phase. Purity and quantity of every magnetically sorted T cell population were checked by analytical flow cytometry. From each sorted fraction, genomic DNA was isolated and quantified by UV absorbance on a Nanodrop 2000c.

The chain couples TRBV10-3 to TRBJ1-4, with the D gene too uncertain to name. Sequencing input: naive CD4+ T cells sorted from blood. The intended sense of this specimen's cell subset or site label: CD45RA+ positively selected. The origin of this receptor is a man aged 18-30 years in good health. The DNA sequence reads TGTGCCGTACGGACGGCCGTGAATGAAAAACTGTTTTTT. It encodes CAVRTAVNEKLFF.